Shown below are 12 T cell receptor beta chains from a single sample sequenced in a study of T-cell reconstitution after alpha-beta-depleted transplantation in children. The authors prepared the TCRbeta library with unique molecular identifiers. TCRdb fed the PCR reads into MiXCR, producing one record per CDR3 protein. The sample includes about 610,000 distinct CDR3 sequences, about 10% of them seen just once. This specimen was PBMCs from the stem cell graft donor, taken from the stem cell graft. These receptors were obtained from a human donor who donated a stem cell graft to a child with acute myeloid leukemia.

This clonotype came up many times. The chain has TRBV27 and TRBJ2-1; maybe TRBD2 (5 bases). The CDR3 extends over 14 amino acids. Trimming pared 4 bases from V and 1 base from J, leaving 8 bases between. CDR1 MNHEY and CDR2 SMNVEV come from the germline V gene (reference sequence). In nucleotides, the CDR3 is TGTGCCAGCAGTTCCCGGGGTTCCTACAATGAGCAGTTCTTC. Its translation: CASSSRGSYNEQFF.

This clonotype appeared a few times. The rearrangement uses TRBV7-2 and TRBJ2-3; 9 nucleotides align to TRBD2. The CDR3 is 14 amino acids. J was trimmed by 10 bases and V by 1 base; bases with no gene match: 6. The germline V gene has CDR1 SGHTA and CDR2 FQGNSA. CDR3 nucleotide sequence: TGTGCCAGCAGCTTAGATCACACTAGCGGGTCGCAGTATTTT. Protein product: CASSLDHTSGSQYF.

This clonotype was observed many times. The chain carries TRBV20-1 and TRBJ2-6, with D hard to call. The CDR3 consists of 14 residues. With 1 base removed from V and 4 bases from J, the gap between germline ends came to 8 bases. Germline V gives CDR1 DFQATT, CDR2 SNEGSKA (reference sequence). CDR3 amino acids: CSARAETGANVLTF. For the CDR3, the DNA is TGCAGTGCTAGAGCAGAGACCGGGGCCAACGTCCTGACTTTC.

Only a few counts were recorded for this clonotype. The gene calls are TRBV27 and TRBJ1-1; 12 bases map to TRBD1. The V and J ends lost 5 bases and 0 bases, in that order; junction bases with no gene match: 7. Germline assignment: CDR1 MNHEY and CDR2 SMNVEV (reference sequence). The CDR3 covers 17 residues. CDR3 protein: CASSPGQGAFMNTEAFF. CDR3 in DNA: TGTGCCAGCAGTCCGGGACAGGGGGCCTTCATGAACACTGAAGCTTTCTTT.

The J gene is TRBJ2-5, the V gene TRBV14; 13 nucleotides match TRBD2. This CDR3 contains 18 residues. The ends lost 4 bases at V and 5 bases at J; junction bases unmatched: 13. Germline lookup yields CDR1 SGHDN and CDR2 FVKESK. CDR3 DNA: TGTGCCAGCAGCCGACGACTAGCGGGAGGACGGGTAGCTGAGACCCAGTACTTC. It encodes CASSRRLAGGRVAETQYF. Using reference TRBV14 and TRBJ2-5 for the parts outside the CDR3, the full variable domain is EAGVTQFPSHSVIEKGQTVTLRCDPISGHDNLYWYRRVMGKEIKFLLHFVKESKQDESGMPNNRFLAERTGGTYSTLKVQPAELEDSGVYFCASSRRLAGGRVAETQYFGPGTRLLVL.

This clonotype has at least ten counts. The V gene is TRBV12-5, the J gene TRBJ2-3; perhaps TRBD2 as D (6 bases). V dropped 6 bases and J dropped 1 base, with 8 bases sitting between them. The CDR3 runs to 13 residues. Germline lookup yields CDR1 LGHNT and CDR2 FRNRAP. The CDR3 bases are TGTGCTAGTGGGGCTAGCGGCACAGATACGCAGTATTTT. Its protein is CASGASGTDTQYF.

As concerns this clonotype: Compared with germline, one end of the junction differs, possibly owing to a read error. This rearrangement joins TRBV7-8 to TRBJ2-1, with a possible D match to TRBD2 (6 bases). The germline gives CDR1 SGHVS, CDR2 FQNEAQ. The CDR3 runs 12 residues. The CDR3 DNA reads TGTGCCAGCAGCTCCGGGACTGCCTCTTCCATCTTC. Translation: CASSSGTASSIF. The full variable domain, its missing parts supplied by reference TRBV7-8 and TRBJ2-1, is GAGVSQSPRYKVAKRGQDVALRCDPISGHVSLFWYQQALGQGPEFLTYFQNEAQLDKSGLPSDRFFAERPEGSVSTLKIQRTQQEDSAVYLCASSSGTASSIFGPGTRLTVL.

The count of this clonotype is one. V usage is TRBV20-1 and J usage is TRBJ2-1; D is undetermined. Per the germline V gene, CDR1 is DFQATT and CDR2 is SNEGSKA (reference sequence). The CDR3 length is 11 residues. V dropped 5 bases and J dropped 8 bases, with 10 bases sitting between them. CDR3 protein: CSAQLGDEQFF. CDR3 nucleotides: TGCAGTGCTCAATTAGGTGATGAGCAGTTCTTC.

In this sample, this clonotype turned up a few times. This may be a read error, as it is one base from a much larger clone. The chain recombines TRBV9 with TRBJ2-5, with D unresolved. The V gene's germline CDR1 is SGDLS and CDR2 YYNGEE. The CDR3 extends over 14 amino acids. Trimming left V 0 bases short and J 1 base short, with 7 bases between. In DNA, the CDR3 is TGTGCCAGCAGCGTAGCGGGCAGCCAAGAGACCCAGTACTTC. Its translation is CASSVAGSQETQYF. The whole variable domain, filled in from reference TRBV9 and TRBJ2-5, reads DSGVTQTPKHLITATGQRVTLRCSPRSGDLSVYWYQQSLDQGLQFLIQYYNGEERAKGNILERFSAQQFPDLHSELNLSSLELGDSALYFCASSVAGSQETQYFGPGTRLLVL.

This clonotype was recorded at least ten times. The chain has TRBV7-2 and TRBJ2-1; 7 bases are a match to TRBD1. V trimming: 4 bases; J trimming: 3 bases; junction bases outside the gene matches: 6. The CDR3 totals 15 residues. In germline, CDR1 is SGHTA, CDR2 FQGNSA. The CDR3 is CASSSRTGGYNEQFF. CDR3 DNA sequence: TGTGCCAGCAGCTCAAGGACAGGTGGCTACAATGAGCAGTTCTTC.

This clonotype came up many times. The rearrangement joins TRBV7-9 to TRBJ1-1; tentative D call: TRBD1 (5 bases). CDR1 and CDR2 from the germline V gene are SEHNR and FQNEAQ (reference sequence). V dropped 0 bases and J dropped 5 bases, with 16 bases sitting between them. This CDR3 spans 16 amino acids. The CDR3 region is CASSLARRGLRTEAFF. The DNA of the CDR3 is TGTGCCAGCAGCTTAGCGCGGCGGGGGTTGAGGACTGAAGCTTTCTTT.

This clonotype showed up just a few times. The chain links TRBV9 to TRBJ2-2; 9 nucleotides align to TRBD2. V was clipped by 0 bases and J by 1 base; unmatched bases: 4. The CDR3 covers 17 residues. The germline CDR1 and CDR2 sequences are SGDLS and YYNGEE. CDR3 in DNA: TGTGCCAGCAGCGTAGAATCGCGGGAGGGGAACACCGGGGAGCTGTTTTTT. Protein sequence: CASSVESREGNTGELFF.